One T cell receptor beta chain is described in this entry. Antigen specificity is unknown. This sample is part of a study of T cell responses to AZD1222 COVID-19 vaccine. The protocol was immunoSEQ multiplex PCR, while the TCRdb copy is restricted to in-frame clones and leaves out a portion. This sample has about 170,000 clones; roughly nine tenths occur once, and the top ten carry around 6.9%. General study points: At baseline, seropositivity was found in only six or seven AZD1222 recipients. Regions 160-218 and 743-854 dominated among vaccine-associated CD4 TCRs spanning spike. Scientists sampled the repertoires only once the peak T cell response had passed. The sample set comprised mostly white British donors with more females, and clonal diversity was possibly underestimated.

The TCR was taken from an adult in good health. Sequenced material: peripheral blood, taken on day 0 of AZD1222 vaccination.

CDR3 nucleotide sequence: TGCGCCAGCAGCCAAGGAGCAGGGAAAGAGACCCAGTACTTC. Protein product: CASSQGAGKETQYF. The V call is TRBV4-1, the J call TRBJ2-5; D may be TRBD1 (5 bases). The germline V gene encodes CDR1 MGHRA and CDR2 YSYEKL. This CDR3 contains 14 residues. V gave up 1 base and J gave up 3 bases, with 9 bases separating them.